These 15 T cell receptor beta chains originate from one sample sequenced in a study of PD-1 blockade in classical Hodgkin lymphoma. Assay used: immunoSEQ multiplex PCR; TCRdb lists only in-frame clones, some missing. The sample has 20,000 or so clones, about 76% seen once. Each patient experienced a relapse that followed autologous stem cell transplantation, and brentuximab vedotin exposure varied. Source: peripheral blood mononuclear cells (PBMCs), taken before the second cycle of nivolumab. These TCRs come from a human donor with classical Hodgkin lymphoma.

This chain uses TRBV11-2 with TRBJ2-3; TRBD1 matches 9 bases. Trimming removed 0 bases from V and 5 bases from J; junction bases left unmatched: 3. The germline V gene has CDR1 SGHAT and CDR2 FQNNGV. The CDR3 is made up of 15 amino acids. CDR3 sequence reads: CASSLDGTGIDTQYF. In DNA form, the CDR3 reads TGTGCCAGCAGCTTAGATGGGACAGGGATAGATACGCAGTATTTT.

The chain has TRBV6-5 and TRBJ1-1; 7 bases line up with TRBD1. The CDR3 length is 14 residues. Germline CDR1 and CDR2: MNHEY and SVGAGI. Trimming at V came to 2 bases and at J to 6 bases, leaving 6 bases not matched to a gene. CDR3 sequence reads: CASSYMGRGAEAFF. The CDR3 region has the DNA TGTGCCAGCAGTTACATGGGCAGGGGGGCTGAAGCTTTCTTT.

The chain combines TRBV5-4 with TRBJ2-5; no clear D. From germline, CDR1 is SGHNT and CDR2 YYREEE (reference sequence). The CDR3 is 11 residues long. V lost 2 bases and J lost 6, with 5 bases in between. The CDR3 DNA reads as TGTGCCAGCAGCTTACTCAAGACCCAGTACTTC. This encodes CASSLLKTQYF.

This clone was detected once. The chain uses TRBV4-3 and TRBJ2-1; no reliable D call. Germline V lookup: CDR1 LGHNA, CDR2 YSLEER. This CDR3 comprises 15 residues. Trimming shortened V by 4 bases and J by 4 bases, and 14 bases separated the two germline ends. The CDR3 loop is CASSLRLGGYNEQFF. The CDR3 nucleotides are TGCGCCAGCAGCCTCCGTTTAGGCGGATACAATGAGCAGTTCTTC.

The chain carries TRBV5-1 and TRBJ1-3; 9 nucleotides agree with TRBD1. Germline V gene data show CDR1 as SGHRS and CDR2 as YFSETQ. Unmatched junction bases numbered 7, after V lost 3 bases and J lost 3 bases. The CDR3 length is 16 residues. The DNA of the CDR3 is TGCGCCAGCAGCTCCAGCGGGACAGGGTATGGAAACACCATATATTTT. It specifies CASSSSGTGYGNTIYF. The complete variable domain, with remaining parts taken from reference TRBV5-1 and TRBJ1-3, reads KAGVTQTPRYLIKTRGQQVTLSCSPISGHRSVSWYQQTPGQGLQFLFEYFSETQRNKGNFPGRFSGRQFSNSRSEMNVSTLELGDSALYLCASSSSGTGYGNTIYFGEGSWLTVV.

This clone was counted a few times. This rearrangement joins TRBV5-1 to TRBJ2-1, with a tentative D call TRBD2 (6 bases). V was shortened by 6 bases and J by 15 bases, with 19 bases between the two germline ends. Germline V gene sequence: CDR1 SGHRS, CDR2 YFSETQ. There are 12 residues in the CDR3. DNA for the CDR3: TGCGCCAGCACCTCGGGAGCACTAAATTTGTTCTTC. Protein product: CASTSGALNLFF.

The chain combines TRBV5-1 with TRBJ1-2, with no clear D. Looked up from germline, CDR1 is SGHRS and CDR2 is YFSETQ. V was pared by 3 bases and J by 0 bases, with 12 bases between. The CDR3 has 15 amino acids. The CDR3 sequence: CASSSDPNSNYGYTF. As DNA, the CDR3 is TGCGCCAGCAGCTCAGATCCGAATTCTAACTATGGCTACACCTTC.

V is TRBV20-1 and J is TRBJ2-7; D gene unclear. Germline loops: CDR1 DFQATT, CDR2 SNEGSKA (reference sequence). V lost 2 bases and J 3 bases, leaving 5 bases between the germline ends. This CDR3 has 11 residues. CDR3 DNA sequence: TGCAGTGCTAGACTAATCTACGAGCAGTACTTC. It specifies CSARLIYEQYF.

This chain links TRBV7-2 with TRBJ2-7; 8 bases match TRBD1. J gave up 4 bases and V 5 bases, and 7 bases lay outside the gene matches. The CDR3 runs 14 residues. Looked up from germline, CDR1 is SGHTA and CDR2 is FQGNSA. The CDR3 DNA is TGTGCCAGCAGCCCCCCAGGGGGCATATACGAGCAGTACTTC. Translating it yields CASSPPGGIYEQYF.

This clone was seen just once. The DNA of the CDR3 is TGTGCCAGCAGCTGGAGACTGGAAGGTCAGCCCCAGCATTTT. Its protein is CASSWRLEGQPQHF. The rearrangement links TRBV5-5 to TRBJ1-5; D is unresolved. The CDR3 consists of 14 residues. Germline V gives CDR1 SGHKS, CDR2 YYEKEE (reference sequence). Deletions cut 3 bases from V and 6 bases from J, with 13 bases between.

The chain employs TRBV7-2 and TRBJ2-7; D may match TRBD1 or TRBD2 (6 bases each). This CDR3 is built from 15 residues. V lost 1 base, J lost 4 bases, and 14 bases lay in between. The V gene's germline CDR1 is SGHTA and CDR2 FQGNSA. CDR3 in DNA: TGTGCCAGCAGCTTAGTGGAGTGGGGGGCATACGAGCAGTACTTC. Translation: CASSLVEWGAYEQYF. Full variable domain (remainder filled in from reference TRBV7-2 and TRBJ2-7): GAGVSQSPSNKVTEKGKDVELRCDPISGHTALYWYRQSLGQGLEFLIYFQGNSAPDKSGLPSDRFSAERTGGSVSTLTIQRTQQEDSAVYLCASSLVEWGAYEQYFGPGTRLTVT.

The gene calls are TRBV5-6 and TRBJ1-1, with a possible D match to TRBD1 (6 bases). V was cut by 2 bases and J by 0 bases, with 11 bases left in between. Germline assignment: CDR1 SGHDT and CDR2 YYEEEE. The CDR3 is 15 residues long. The CDR3 sequence is CASSLLGQLNTEAFF. The CDR3 DNA sequence: TGTGCCAGCAGCTTATTAGGACAGCTGAACACTGAAGCTTTCTTT.

This clone is categorized as medium-sized. The chain joins TRBV7-9 to TRBJ2-1; TRBD1 matches at 8 bases. This CDR3 is built from 15 residues. The junction had 9 bases not matched to a gene; V was cut back by 5 bases and J by 6 bases. Germline-derived CDR1 and CDR2 are SEHNR and FQNEAQ (reference sequence). This CDR3 reads CASSTDRAPTNEQFF. CDR3 sequence (DNA): TGTGCCAGCAGCACGGACAGGGCCCCAACCAATGAGCAGTTCTTC.

The CDR3 protein is CASSSDQDRKETQYF. The CDR3 nucleotides are TGTGCCAGCAGTTCCGACCAGGACAGAAAAGAGACCCAGTACTTC. The V and J genes are TRBV27 and TRBJ2-5, with D possibly matching TRBD1 (6 bases). CDR3 size: 15 residues. Looked up from germline, CDR1 is MNHEY and CDR2 is SMNVEV (reference sequence). The ends were cut back, 4 bases at V and 3 bases at J, with 15 bases in the middle.

This CDR3 is CASSFTGLYEQYF. The DNA for the CDR3 is TGTGCCAGCAGCTTCACGGGGCTGTACGAGCAGTACTTC. The chain couples TRBV11-1 to TRBJ2-7; D may be TRBD1 or TRBD2 (5 bases each). V lost 3 bases, J lost 4 bases, and 10 bases lay in between. Germline V gene sequence: CDR1 SGHAT, CDR2 FQDESV (reference sequence). There are 13 residues in the CDR3.